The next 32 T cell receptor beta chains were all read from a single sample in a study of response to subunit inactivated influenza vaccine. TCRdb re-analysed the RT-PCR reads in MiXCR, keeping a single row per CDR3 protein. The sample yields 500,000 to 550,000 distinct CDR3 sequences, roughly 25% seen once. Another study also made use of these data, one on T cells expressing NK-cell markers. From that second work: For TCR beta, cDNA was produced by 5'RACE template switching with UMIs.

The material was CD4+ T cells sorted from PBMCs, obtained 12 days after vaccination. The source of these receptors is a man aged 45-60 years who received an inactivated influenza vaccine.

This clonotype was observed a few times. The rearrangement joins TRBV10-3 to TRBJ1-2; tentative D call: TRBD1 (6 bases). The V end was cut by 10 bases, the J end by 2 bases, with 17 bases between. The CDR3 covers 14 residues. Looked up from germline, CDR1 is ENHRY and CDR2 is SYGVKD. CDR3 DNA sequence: TGTGCCACCACAGGGCATGAAGGGAACTATGGCTACACCTTC. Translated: CATTGHEGNYGYTF.

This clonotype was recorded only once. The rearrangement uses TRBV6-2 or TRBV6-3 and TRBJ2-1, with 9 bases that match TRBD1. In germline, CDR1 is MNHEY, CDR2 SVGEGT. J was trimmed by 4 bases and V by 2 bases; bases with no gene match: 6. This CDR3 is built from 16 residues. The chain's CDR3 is CASSYKQGATYNEQFF. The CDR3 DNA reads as TGTGCCAGCAGTTACAAACAGGGGGCTACATACAATGAGCAGTTCTTC.

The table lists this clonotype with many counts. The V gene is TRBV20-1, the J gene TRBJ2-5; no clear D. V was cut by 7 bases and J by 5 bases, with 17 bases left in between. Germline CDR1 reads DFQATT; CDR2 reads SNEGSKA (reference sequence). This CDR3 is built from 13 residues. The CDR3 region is CSVLYSGDETQYF. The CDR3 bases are TGCAGTGTTCTGTACAGTGGCGACGAGACCCAGTACTTC.

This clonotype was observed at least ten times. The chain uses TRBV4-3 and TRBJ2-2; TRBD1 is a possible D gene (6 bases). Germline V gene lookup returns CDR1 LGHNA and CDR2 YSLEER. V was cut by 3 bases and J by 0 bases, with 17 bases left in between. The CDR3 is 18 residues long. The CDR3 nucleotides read TGCGCCAGCAGCCAGGGTGGAATCAGGACAGCGAACACCGGGGAGCTGTTTTTT. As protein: CASSQGGIRTANTGELFF.

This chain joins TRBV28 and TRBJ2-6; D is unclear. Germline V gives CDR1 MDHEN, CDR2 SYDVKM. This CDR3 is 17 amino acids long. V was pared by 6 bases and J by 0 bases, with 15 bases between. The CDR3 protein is CASSPGGPISGANVLTF. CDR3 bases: TGTGCCAGCAGCCCGGGCGGCCCAATCTCTGGGGCCAACGTCCTGACTTTC. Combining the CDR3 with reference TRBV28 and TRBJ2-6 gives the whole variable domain DVKVTQSSRYLVKRTGEKVFLECVQDMDHENMFWYRQDPGLGLRLIYFSYDVKMKEKGDIPEGYSVSREKKERFSLILESASTNQTSMYLCASSPGGPISGANVLTFGAGSRLTVL.

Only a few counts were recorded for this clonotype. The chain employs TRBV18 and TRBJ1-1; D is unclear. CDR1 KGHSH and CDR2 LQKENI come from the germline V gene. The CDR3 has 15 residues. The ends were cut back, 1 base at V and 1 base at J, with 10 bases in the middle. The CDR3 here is CASSPLARPNTEAFF. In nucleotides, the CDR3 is TGTGCCAGCTCACCACTAGCCAGACCGAACACTGAAGCTTTCTTT.

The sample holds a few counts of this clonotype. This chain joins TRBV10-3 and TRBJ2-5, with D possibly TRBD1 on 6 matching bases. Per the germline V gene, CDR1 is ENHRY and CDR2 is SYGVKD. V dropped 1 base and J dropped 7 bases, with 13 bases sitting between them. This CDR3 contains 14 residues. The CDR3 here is CAISEWSGEGTQYF. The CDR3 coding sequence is TGTGCCATCAGTGAGTGGTCAGGGGAAGGGACCCAGTACTTC.

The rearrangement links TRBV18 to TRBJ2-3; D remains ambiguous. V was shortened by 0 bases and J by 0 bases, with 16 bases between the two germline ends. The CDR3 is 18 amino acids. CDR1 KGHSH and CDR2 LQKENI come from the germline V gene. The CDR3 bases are TGTGCCAGCTCACCACCTAATGCGAGGTTCTCCAGCACAGATACGCAGTATTTT. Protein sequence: CASSPPNARFSSTDTQYF.

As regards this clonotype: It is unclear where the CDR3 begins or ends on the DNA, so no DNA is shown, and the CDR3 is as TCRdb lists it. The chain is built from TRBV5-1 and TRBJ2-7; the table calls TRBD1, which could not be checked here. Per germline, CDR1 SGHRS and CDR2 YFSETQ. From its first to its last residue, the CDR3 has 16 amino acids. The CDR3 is CARSYRGQNYPCEQYF.

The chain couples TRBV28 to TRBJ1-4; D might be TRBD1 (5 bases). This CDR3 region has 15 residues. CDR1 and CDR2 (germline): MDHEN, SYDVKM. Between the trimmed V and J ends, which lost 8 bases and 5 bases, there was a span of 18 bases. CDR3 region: CASFPGGEVNEKLFF. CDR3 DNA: TGTGCCAGCTTCCCGGGGGGGGAGGTGAATGAAAAACTGTTTTTT. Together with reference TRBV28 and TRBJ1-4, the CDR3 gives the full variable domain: DVKVTQSSRYLVKRTGEKVFLECVQDMDHENMFWYRQDPGLGLRLIYFSYDVKMKEKGDIPEGYSVSREKKERFSLILESASTNQTSMYLCASFPGGEVNEKLFFGSGTQLSVL.

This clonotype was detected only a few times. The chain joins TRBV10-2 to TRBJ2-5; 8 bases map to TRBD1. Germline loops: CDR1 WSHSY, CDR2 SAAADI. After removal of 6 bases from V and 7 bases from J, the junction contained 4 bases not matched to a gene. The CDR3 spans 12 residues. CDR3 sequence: CASRQGAGTQYF. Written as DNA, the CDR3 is TGCGCCAGCAGGCAGGGGGCAGGGACCCAGTACTTC.

CDR3 nucleotide sequence: TGTGCCAGTAGGGCCGGGGCAGGGGGCAATGAGCAGTTCTTC. This translates into CASRAGAGGNEQFF. V is TRBV19 and J is TRBJ2-1; 7 nucleotides match TRBD1. The V gene's germline CDR1 is LNHDA and CDR2 SQIVND (reference sequence). This CDR3 is built from 14 residues. Germline trimming cut 6 bases from V and 6 bases from J; bases unmatched to any gene: 8.

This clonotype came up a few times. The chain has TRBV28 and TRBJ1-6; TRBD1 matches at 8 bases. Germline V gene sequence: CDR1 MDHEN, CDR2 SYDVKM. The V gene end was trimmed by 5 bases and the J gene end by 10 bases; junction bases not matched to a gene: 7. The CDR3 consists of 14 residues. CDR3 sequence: CASSRTGFGSPLHF. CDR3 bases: TGTGCCAGCAGTCGGACAGGGTTTGGATCACCCCTCCACTTT.

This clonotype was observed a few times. The CDR3 DNA reads TGCGCCAGCAGCCAAACAGGGGGTGTGAGCACAGATACGCAGTATTTT. It encodes CASSQTGGVSTDTQYF. V gene TRBV5-1 combines with J gene TRBJ2-3, with 8 bases lining up with TRBD1. With 4 bases clipped from V and 0 bases from J, the junction kept 7 bases outside the gene matches. Germline V gene data show CDR1 as SGHRS and CDR2 as YFSETQ. This CDR3 is 16 amino acids long.

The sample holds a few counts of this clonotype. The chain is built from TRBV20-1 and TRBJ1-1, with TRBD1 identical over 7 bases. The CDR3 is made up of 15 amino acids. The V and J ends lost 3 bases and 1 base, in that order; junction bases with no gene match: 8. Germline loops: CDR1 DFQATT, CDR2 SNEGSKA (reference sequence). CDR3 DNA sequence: TGCAGTGCTAGGGTTGGTGGGACAGCGAACACTGAAGCTTTCTTT. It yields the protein CSARVGGTANTEAFF.

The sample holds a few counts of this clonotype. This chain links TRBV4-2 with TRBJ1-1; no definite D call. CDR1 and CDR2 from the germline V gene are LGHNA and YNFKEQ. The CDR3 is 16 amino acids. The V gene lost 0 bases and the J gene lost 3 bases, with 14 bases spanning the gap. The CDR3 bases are TGTGCCAGCAGCCAAGATGCCCTAAGGCGTTACACTGAAGCTTTCTTT. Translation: CASSQDALRRYTEAFF.

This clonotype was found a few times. CDR3 coding DNA: TGTGCCAGCAGCGCTACTAGCGGGGGGGCGGTCTACAATGAGCAGTTCTTC. This codes for CASSATSGGAVYNEQFF. The chain has TRBV9 and TRBJ2-1; 13 positions match TRBD2. Losses at the gene ends were 3 bases for V and 3 bases for J; bases not matched to a gene: 6. The CDR3 spans 17 residues. Per germline, CDR1 SGDLS and CDR2 YYNGEE.

The CDR3 DNA sequence: TGTGCCAGCAGCCCCCGGGACAGGGGACGTGAGCAGTACTTC. This sequence encodes CASSPRDRGREQYF. The chain has TRBV7-9 and TRBJ2-7; 10 bases map to TRBD1. The germline V gene has CDR1 SEHNR and CDR2 FQNEAQ (reference sequence). The CDR3 has 14 amino acids. The V gene end was trimmed by 5 bases and the J gene end by 7 bases; junction bases not matched to a gene: 8. The variable domain in full, with the rest retrieved from reference TRBV7-9 and TRBJ2-7, is DTGVSQNPRHKITKRGQNVTFRCDPISEHNRLYWYRQTLGQGPEFLTYFQNEAQLEKSRLLSDRFSAERPKGSFSTLEIQRTEQGDSAMYLCASSPRDRGREQYFGPGTRLTVT.

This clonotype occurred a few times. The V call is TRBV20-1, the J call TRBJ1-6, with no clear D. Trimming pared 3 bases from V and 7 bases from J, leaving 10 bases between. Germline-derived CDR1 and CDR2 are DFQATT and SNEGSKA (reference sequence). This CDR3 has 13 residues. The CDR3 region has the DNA TGCAGTGCTAGGGGGTACTGGAATTCACCCCTCCACTTT. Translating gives CSARGYWNSPLHF.

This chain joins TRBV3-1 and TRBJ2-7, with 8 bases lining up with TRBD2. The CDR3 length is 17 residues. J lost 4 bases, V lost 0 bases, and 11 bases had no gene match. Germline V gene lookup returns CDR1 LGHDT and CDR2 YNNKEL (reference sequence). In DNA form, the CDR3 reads TGTGCCAGCAGCCAAGATCTAGGAACTAGCGGACTGTACGAGCAGTACTTC. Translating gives CASSQDLGTSGLYEQYF.

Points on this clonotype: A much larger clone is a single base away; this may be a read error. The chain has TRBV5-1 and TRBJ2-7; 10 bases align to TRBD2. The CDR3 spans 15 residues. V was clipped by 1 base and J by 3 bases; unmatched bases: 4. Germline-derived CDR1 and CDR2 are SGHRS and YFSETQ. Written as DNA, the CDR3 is TGCGCCAGCAGCTTGACTAGCGGGGCAAACTACGAGCAGTACTTC. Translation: CASSLTSGANYEQYF.

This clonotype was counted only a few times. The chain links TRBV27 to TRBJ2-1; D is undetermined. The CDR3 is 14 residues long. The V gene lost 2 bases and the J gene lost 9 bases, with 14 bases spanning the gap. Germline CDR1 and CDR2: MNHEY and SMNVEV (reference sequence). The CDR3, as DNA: TGTGCCAGCAGTTTAGAGACCCGAGGTGGTGAGCAGTTCTTC. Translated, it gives CASSLETRGGEQFF.

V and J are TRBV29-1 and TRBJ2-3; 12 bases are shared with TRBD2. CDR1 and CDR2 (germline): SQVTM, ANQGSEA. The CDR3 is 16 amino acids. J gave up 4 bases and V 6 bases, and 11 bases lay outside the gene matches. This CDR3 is CSVQTSGGSRADTQYF. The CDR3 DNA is TGCAGCGTGCAGACTAGCGGGGGATCCCGGGCAGATACGCAGTATTTT.

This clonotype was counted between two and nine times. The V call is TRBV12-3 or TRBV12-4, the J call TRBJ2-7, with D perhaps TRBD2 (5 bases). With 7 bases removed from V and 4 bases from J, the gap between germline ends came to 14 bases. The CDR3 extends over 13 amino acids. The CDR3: CASTPGSAYEQYF. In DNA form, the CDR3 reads TGTGCCAGCACCCCTGGGAGCGCTTACGAGCAGTACTTC.

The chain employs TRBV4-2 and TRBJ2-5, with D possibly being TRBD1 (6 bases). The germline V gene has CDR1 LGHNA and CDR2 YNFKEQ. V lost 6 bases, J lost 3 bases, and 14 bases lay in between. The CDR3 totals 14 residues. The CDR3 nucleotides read TGTGCCAGCAGTAGAGGGGGTTCCGAAGAGACCCAGTACTTC. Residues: CASSRGGSEETQYF.

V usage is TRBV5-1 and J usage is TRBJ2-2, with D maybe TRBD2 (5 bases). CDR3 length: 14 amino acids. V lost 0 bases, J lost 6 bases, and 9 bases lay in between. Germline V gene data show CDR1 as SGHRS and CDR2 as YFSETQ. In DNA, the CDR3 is TGCGCCAGCAGCTTGGGGGAGCACCCCGGGGAGCTGTTTTTT. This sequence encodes CASSLGEHPGELFF.

CDR3 sequence (DNA): TGTGCCAGCAGTTTATTAGGGGGGACCACAGATACGCAGTATTTT. It translates to CASSLLGGTTDTQYF. The chain uses TRBV12-3 or TRBV12-4 and TRBJ2-3; D may match TRBD1 or TRBD2 (6 bases each). The germline V and J ends were trimmed by 2 bases and 2 bases, with 11 bases remaining between them. The length of the CDR3 is 15 residues.

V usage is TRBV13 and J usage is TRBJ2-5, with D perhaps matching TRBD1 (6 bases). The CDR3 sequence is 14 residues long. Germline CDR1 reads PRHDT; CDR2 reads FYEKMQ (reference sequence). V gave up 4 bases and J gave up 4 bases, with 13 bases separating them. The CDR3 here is CASSSYRAGETQYF. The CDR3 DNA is TGTGCCAGCAGCTCATACAGGGCTGGAGAGACCCAGTACTTC.

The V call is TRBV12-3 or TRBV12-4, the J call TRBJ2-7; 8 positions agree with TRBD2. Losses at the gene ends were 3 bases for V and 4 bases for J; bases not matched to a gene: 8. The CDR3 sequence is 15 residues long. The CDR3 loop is CASSFHAGGGYEQYF. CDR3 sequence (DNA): TGTGCCAGCAGTTTTCATGCGGGGGGCGGGTACGAGCAGTACTTC.

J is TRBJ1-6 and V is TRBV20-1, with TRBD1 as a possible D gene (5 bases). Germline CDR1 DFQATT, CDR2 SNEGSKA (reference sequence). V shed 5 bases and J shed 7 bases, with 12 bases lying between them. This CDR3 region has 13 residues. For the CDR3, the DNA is TGCAGTGCTGCGGACACCTCAAATTCACCCCTCCACTTT. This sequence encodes CSAADTSNSPLHF.

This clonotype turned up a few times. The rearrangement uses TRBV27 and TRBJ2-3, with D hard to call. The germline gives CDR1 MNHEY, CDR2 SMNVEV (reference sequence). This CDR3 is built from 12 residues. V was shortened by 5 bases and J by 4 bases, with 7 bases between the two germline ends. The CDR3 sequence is CASSRTPDTQYF. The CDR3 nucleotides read TGTGCCAGCAGTAGAACCCCAGATACGCAGTATTTT.

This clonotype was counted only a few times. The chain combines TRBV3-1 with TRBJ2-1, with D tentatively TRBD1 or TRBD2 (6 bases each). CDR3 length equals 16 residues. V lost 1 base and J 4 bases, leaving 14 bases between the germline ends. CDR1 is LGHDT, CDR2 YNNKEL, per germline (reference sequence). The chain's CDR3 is CASSQGTSRGYNEQFF. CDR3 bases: TGTGCCAGCAGCCAAGGTACTAGCAGGGGATACAATGAGCAGTTCTTC.